The source of this T cell receptor beta chain is a study of T cell repertoires in cytomegalovirus infection. Study-wide background: It was the public TCR beta signatures that indicated both CMV infection and matching HLA type. Findings and caveats of the study: The response measured ex vivo was dominated by TCR beta clonotypes (HLA-C-restricted and CMV-specific). Cumulative frequency of public TCR beta families picked out carriers of CMV plus the relevant HLA.

This clonotype was counted many times. Its antigen remains unidentified. Trimming cost V 1 base and J 2 bases, with 14 bases left between them. The germline V gene has CDR1 MDHEN and CDR2 SYDVKM. The CDR3 has 16 amino acids. TCRdb used MiXCR to reprocess the reads, holding one entry per CDR3 protein. The table includes roughly 190,000 distinct CDR3 sequences, roughly 9% detected once. The receptor was derived from a human donor in good health (CMV status not recorded). Some clones in this sample may be carry-over from other donors' samples. What was sequenced was PBMCs. J is TRBJ1-1 and V is TRBV28; possible D gene TRBD1, 6 bases. The CDR3: CASSLSPDRLNTEAFF. The CDR3 DNA reads TGTGCCAGCAGTTTATCCCCGGACAGACTTAACACTGAAGCTTTCTTT.